This TCR beta chain was captured in a study of OX40 agonist ivuxolimab in advanced cancers. Overall study findings and caveats: With doses of 0.1 to 3.0 mg/kg, CD4+ and CD8+ blood T cells had undergone clonal expansion by week 6.

Note on this clone: The antigen is undetermined.

Clones were read by immunoSEQ multiplex PCR, and TCRdb kept only the in-frame ones, dropping some. The data hold about 79,000 clones, with around 94% observed a single time. This CDR3 is 14 amino acids long. CDR1 is MDHEN and CDR2 is SYDVKM in the germline V gene. Trimming stripped 3 bases from V and 0 bases from J, with 8 bases between. This receptor was obtained from an adult with an advanced solid tumor such as melanoma, head and neck, liver or kidney cancer. The chain employs TRBV28 and TRBJ1-2; possibly TRBD1 for D (5 bases). Sequenced material: CD4+ or CD8+ T cells sorted from blood, taken in a trial of the OX40 agonist ivuxolimab. CDR3 sequence reads: CASSFWGTNYGYTF. In nucleotides, the CDR3 is TGTGCCAGCAGTTTCTGGGGGACTAACTATGGCTACACCTTC.